The rows below give T cell receptor beta chains drawn from one sample of a study of Ad26.COV2.S vaccination and SARS-CoV-2 variants. The protocol was immunoSEQ multiplex PCR, while the TCRdb copy is restricted to in-frame clones and leaves out a portion. The profile shows roughly 150,000 clones, 86% of them singletons. The starting material was peripheral blood, obtained after recovery from COVID-19. The receptors were gathered from a human donor who had recovered from COVID-19. Each CDR3 is given without its conserved first and last residue.

13	TRBV15	TRBJ1-3	ATAVEPHSGNTIY
13	TRBV25-1	TRBJ1-2	ASSAAGEGNYGYT
10	TRBV6-5	TRBJ1-2	ASSYKRGGYT
14	TRBV28	TRBJ1-2	ASSFAYGTGDYGYT
13	TRBV2	TRBJ1-2	ASSEVVDSPYGYT
15	TRBV10-3	TRBJ2-1	AIRGGGATGPYNEQF
10	TRBV29-1	TRBJ2-3	SVEHPTDTQY
9	TRBV18	TRBJ2-1	ASSQGGEQF
10	TRBV20-1	TRBJ2-1	SASGMRNEQF
13	TRBV27	TRBJ1-2	ASSLVAGTNYGYT
11	TRBV7-8	TRBJ1-1	ASSRVLNTEAF
11	TRBV28	TRBJ2-7	ASNQQETYEQY
13	TRBV11-2	TRBJ2-5	ASSLDRYPQETQY
16	TRBV5-6	TRBJ1-3	ASSPLGKGLYSGNTIY
12	TRBV2	TRBJ1-1	ASSERDRAVKAF
10	TRBV7-9	TRBJ1-5	ASSSGNQPQH
11	TRBV13	TRBJ1-2	ASTLTRNYGYT
14	TRBV7-8	TRBJ2-6	ASSIQESSGANVLT
14	TRBV28	TRBJ2-7	ASIPGEGLHSYEQY
13	TRBV5-1	TRBJ2-3	ASRQGTFSTDTQY
14	TRBV2	TRBJ2-1	ASSEVGTSSYNEQF
11	TRBV4-1	TRBJ1-1	ASRAFQGTEAF
10	TRBV18	TRBJ1-2	ASSPQGRSYT
13	TRBV11-2	TRBJ1-3	ASSLDRSSGNTIY
10	TRBV3-1/TRBV3-2	TRBJ1-6	ASSQTGSPLH
16	TRBV24-1	TRBJ2-7	ATRASGAPNPGRYEQY
11	TRBV9	TRBJ1-5	ASSDYGRQPQH
12	TRBV5-1	TRBJ2-7	ASSSSPGWYEQY
15	TRBV13	TRBJ1-1	ASSSEGLGGGSTEAF
11	TRBV5-4	TRBJ1-1	ASSFPRDTEAF
15	TRBV23-1	TRBJ2-2	ASSQSRYDKEAGELF
12	TRBV6-2/TRBV6-3	TRBJ2-7	ASSTQTGAYEQY
12	TRBV3-1/TRBV3-2	TRBJ1-1	ASSQYGGRGEAF
14	TRBV5-5	TRBJ2-2	ASSFTTGPGTGELF
10	TRBV18	TRBJ2-5	ASSSYQETQY
15	TRBV6-2/TRBV6-3	TRBJ2-5	ASSYPRRSGLEETQY
10	TRBV4-3	TRBJ1-1	ASSRGPLEAF
11	TRBV10-3	TRBJ1-1	AISESFSTEAF
13	TRBV7-6	TRBJ2-1	ASSSDPTSYNEQF
16	TRBV9	TRBJ1-4	ASSPRDSRLATNEKLF